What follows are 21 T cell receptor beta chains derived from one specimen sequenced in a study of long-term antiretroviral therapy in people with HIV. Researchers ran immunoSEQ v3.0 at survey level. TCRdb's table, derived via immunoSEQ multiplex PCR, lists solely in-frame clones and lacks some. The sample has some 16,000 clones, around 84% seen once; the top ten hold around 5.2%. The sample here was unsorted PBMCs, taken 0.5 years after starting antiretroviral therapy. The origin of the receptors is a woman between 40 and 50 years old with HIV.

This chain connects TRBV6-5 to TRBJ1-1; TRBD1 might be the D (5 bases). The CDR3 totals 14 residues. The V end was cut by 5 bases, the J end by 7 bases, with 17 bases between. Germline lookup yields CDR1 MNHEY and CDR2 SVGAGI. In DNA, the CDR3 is TGTGCCAGCAGTAACTACCGGGACTCGGGTGAAGCTTTCTTT. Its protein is CASSNYRDSGEAFF.

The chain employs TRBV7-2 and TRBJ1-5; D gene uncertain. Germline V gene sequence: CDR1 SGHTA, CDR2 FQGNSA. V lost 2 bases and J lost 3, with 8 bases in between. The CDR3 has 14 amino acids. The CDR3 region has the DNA TGTGCCAGCAGCTTAAGGATTGTCAATCAGCCCCAGCATTTT. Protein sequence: CASSLRIVNQPQHF.

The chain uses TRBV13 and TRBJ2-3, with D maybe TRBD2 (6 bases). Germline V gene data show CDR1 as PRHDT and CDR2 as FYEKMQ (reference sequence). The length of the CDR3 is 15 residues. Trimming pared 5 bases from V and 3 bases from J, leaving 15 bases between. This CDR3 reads CASSLLAGRTDTQYF. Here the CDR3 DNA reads TGTGCCAGCAGCCTCCTCGCGGGAAGGACAGATACGCAGTATTTT.

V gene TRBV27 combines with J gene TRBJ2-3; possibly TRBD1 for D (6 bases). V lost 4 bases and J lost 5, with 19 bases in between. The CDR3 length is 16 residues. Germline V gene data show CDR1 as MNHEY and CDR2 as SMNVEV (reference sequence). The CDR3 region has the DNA TGTGCCAGCAGTTCCACTCAGGGGCCCCACTTAGATACGCAGTATTTT. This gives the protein CASSSTQGPHLDTQYF.

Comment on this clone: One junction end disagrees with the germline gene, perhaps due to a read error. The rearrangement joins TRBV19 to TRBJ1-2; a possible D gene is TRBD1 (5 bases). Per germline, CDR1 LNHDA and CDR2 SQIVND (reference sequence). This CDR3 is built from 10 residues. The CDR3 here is CASSSGTHYF. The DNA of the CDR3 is TGTGCCAGTAGTTCCGGGACGCACTACTTC. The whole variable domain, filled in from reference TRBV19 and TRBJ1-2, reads DGGITQSPKYLFRKEGQNVTLSCEQNLNHDAMYWYRQDPGQGLRLIYYSQIVNDFQKGDIAEGYSVSREKKESFPLTVTSAQKNPTAFYLCASSSGTHYFGSGTRLTVV.

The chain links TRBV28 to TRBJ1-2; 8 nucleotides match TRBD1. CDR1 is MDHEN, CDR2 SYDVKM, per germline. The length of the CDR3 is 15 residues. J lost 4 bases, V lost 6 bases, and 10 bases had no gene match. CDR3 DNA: TGTGCCAGCAGCCCCGCCGGGGGACAGGTCTATGGCTACACCTTC. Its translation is CASSPAGGQVYGYTF.

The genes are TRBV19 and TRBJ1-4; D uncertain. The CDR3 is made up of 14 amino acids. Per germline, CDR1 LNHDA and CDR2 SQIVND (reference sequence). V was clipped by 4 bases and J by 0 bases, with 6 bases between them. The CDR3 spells CASSTTPTNEKLFF. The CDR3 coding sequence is TGTGCCAGTAGTACGACTCCAACTAATGAAAAACTGTTTTTT.

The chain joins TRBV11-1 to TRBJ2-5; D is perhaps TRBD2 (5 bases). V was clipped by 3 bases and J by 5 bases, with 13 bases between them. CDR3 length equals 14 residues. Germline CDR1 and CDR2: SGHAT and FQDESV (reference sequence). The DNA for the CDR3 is TGTGCCAGCAGCTTCGTCAGTAGCGTGGAGACCCAGTACTTC. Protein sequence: CASSFVSSVETQYF.

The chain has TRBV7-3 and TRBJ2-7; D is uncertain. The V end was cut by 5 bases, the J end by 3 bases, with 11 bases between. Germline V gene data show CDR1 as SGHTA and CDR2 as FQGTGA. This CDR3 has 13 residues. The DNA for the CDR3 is TGTGCCAGCAGCCGGTACGGAAACTACGAGCAGTACTTC. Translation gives CASSRYGNYEQYF.

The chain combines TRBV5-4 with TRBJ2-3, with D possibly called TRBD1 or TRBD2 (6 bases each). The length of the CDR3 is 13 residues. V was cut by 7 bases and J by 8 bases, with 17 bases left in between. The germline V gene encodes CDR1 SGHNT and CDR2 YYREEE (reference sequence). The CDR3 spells CASGGRAFTTQYF. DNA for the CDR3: TGTGCCAGCGGGGGGCGGGCCTTTACTACGCAGTATTTT.

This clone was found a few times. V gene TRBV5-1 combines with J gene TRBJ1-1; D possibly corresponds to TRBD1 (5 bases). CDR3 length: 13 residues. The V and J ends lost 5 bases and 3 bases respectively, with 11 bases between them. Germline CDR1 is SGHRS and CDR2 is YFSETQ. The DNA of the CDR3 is TGCGCCAGCAGATGGGGAGGGGACACTGAAGCTTTCTTT. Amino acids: CASRWGGDTEAFF.

DNA of the CDR3: TGTGCCAGCAGTTCGGACAGAAGCTCTGGAAACACCATATATTTT. Translation gives CASSSDRSSGNTIYF. The chain employs TRBV6-5 and TRBJ1-3, with a tentative D call TRBD1 (6 bases). Germline values: CDR1 MNHEY, CDR2 SVGAGI. The germline V and J ends were trimmed by 4 bases and 0 bases, with 10 bases remaining between them. The CDR3 loop spans 15 amino acids.

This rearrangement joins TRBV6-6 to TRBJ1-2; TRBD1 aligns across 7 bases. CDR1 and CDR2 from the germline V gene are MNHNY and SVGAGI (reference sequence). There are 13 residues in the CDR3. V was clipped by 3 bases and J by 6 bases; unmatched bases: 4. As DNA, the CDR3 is TGTGCCAGCAGTTATCAAGGGGGCGATGGCTACACCTTC. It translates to CASSYQGGDGYTF.

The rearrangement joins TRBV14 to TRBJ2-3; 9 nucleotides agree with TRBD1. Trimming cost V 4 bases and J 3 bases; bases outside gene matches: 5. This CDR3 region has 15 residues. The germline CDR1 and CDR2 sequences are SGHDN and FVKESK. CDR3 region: CASSPDRGVTDTQYF. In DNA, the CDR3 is TGTGCCAGCAGCCCCGACAGGGGGGTAACAGATACGCAGTATTTT.

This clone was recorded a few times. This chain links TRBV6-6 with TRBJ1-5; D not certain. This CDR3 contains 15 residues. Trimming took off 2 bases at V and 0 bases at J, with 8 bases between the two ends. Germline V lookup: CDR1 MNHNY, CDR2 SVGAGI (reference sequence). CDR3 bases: TGTGCCAGCAGTTACGAAGGGAATAGCAATCAGCCCCAGCATTTT. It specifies CASSYEGNSNQPQHF.

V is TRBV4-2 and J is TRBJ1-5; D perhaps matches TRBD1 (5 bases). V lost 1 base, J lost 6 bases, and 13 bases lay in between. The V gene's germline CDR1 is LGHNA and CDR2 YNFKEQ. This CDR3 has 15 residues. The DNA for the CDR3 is TGTGCCAGCAGCCAAGGGGGGGGAGATAGTCAGCCCCAGCATTTT. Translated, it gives CASSQGGGDSQPQHF.

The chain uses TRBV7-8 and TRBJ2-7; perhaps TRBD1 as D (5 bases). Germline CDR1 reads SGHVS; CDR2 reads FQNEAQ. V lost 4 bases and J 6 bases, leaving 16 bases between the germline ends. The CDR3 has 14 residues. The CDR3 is CASSSKTDLTEQYF. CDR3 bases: TGTGCCAGCAGCTCAAAGACAGACCTTACCGAGCAGTACTTC.

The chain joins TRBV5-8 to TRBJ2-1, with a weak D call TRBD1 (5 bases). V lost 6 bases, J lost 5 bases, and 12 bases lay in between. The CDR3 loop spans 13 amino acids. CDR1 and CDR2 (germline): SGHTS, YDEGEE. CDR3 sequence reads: CASTSPRDNEQFF. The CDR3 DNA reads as TGTGCCAGCACTTCACCCAGGGACAATGAGCAGTTCTTC.

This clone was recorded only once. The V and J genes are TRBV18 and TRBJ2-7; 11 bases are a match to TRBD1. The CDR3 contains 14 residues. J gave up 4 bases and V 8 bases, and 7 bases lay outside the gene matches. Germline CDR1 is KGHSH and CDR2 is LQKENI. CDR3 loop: CASSPGTGGYEQYF. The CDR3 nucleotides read TGTGCCAGCAGCCCCGGGACAGGGGGTTACGAGCAGTACTTC.

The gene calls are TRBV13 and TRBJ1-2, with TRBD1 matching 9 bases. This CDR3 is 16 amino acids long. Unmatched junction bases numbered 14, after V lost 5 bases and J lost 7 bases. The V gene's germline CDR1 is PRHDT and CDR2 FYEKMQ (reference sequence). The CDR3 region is CASSLNRDREGSGYTF. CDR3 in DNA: TGTGCCAGCAGCCTAAACCGGGACAGGGAAGGTTCTGGCTACACCTTC.

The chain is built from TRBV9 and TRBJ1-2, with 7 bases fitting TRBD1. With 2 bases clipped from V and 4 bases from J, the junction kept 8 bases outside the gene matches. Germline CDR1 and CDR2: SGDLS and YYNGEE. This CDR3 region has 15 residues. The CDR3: CASSVGGGGLYGYTF. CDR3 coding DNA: TGTGCCAGCAGCGTGGGGGGAGGGGGCCTCTATGGCTACACCTTC.